The clone carrying this T cell receptor beta chain was detected only once. Its antigen is still unknown. Method: immunoSEQ multiplex PCR; TCRdb's copy keeps in-frame clones and lacks some. The profile covers 58,000 or so clones, with less than 90% appearing a single time and approximately 3.1% taken by the ten largest. The data are from a study of OX40 agonist ivuxolimab in advanced cancers. Overall study: Prior therapy, whether anti-PD-1, anti-PD-L1 or anti-CTLA-4, was allowed, and roughly 40% had some. General study findings and limits: The study did not work out the antigen specificity of the expanded peripheral T cells. A proportion of nonresponders additionally exhibited low normalized T-cell clonal expansion.

Germline CDR1 reads LNHDA; CDR2 reads SQIVND (reference sequence). V was clipped by 3 bases and J by 3 bases, with 15 bases between them. The CDR3 is 15 amino acids. This receptor was identified in an adult with an advanced solid tumor such as melanoma, head and neck, liver or kidney cancer. V usage is TRBV19 and J usage is TRBJ2-7, with D uncertain. This material consisted of CD4+ or CD8+ T cells sorted from blood, taken in a trial of the OX40 agonist ivuxolimab. The CDR3 protein is CASSIHGPGDYEQYF. The CDR3 DNA is TGTGCCAGTAGTATTCATGGGCCAGGAGACTACGAGCAGTACTTC.